The 2 T cell receptor beta chains below all came from one sample that was sequenced in a study of vaccination and CD4 T cells after COVID-19. Cultured CD4+ T-cell DNA underwent Oncomine TCR Beta short-read sequencing. TCRdb processed the PCR reads anew with MiXCR; each CDR3 protein has one entry. The sample holds 15,000 to 17,000 distinct CDR3 sequences; over 50% are singletons and the top ten take around an eighth. The treatment here: roughly 11-day PBMC culture with coronavirus spike peptide pools or control peptides (ViraFEST assay). For these TCRs, the target antigens are not known. The sequencing sample was made of CD4+ T cells from blood, cultured in vitro. The receptors shown here come from a human donor who had recovered from COVID-19.

The V gene is TRBV4-3, the J gene TRBJ1-2; 9 nucleotides line up with TRBD1. The CDR3 runs to 15 residues. Germline V lookup: CDR1 LGHNA, CDR2 YSLEER. Trimming at V came to 4 bases and at J to 3 bases, leaving 6 bases not matched to a gene. The CDR3 sequence is CASSLGTGLDYGYTF. The CDR3 DNA follows: TGCGCCAGCAGCCTCGGGACAGGGCTCGACTATGGCTACACCTTC.

The gene calls are TRBV7-8 and TRBJ1-1, with TRBD1 as a possible D gene (6 bases). The CDR3 length is 15 residues. V lost 5 bases and J 1 base, leaving 14 bases between the germline ends. Per the germline V gene, CDR1 is SGHVS and CDR2 is FQNEAQ. CDR3 nucleotide sequence: TGTGCCAGCAGCCCACGGGACACTACGAACACTGAAGCTTTCTTT. It codes for CASSPRDTTNTEAFF.